The sequence of this T cell receptor (beta chain) was determined in a study of Graves' ophthalmopathy and Graves' hyperthyroidism. Beta-chain TCR CDR3 regions were amplified from RNA transcripts. Second-round multiplex PCR came after a first-round RT-PCR that employed HTBI primers. MiXCR was run by TCRdb on the multiplex PCR reads, yielding one entry per CDR3 protein. The sample contains around 1,000,000 distinct CDR3 sequences, approximately 35% of which appear only once. Participants with hyperthyroidism, aged 18 to 65, were newly diagnosed with under 2 months' duration. Other autoimmune diseases, uncontrolled infections, pregnancy or lactation led to the exclusion of patients. Reliance was placed on clinical symptoms, serum thyroxine, TRAb, thyroid ultrasound and orbital computed tomography for diagnosis. CDR3 length equals 16 residues. Germline V gene data show CDR1 as SNHLY and CDR2 as FYNNEI. After removal of 5 bases from V and 1 base from J, the junction contained 6 bases not matched to a gene.

The receptor comes from an adult man with Graves' hyperthyroidism. Sequencing was performed on peripheral blood or thyroid tissue (not recorded which). The rearrangement joins TRBV2 to TRBJ2-2; 8 bases agree with TRBD1. CDR3 sequence: CASSSDRGRNTGELFF. The DNA of the CDR3 is TGTGCCAGCAGTTCCGACAGGGGTAGGAACACCGGGGAGCTGTTTTTT.